This entry is about one TCR beta chain. The CDR3 extends over 15 amino acids. Germline CDR1 and CDR2: SGHRS and YFSETQ. The V gene end was trimmed by 0 bases and the J gene end by 6 bases; junction bases not matched to a gene: 6. Cohorts were assigned according to the clinical history that participants reported. Recovery among Cohort 3 donors was established by two negative PCRs, clearance, or symptom resolution. This table comes from immunoSEQ multiplex PCR, and its TCRdb copy is limited to in-frame clones, with some not included. The data hold a few hundred thousand clones, with roughly 90% observed a single time. This entry comes from a study of blood T cell repertoires in COVID-19.

The rearrangement joins TRBV5-1 to TRBJ2-1; 7 bases are a match to TRBD1. The sample taken for sequencing was PBMCs or T cells enriched from blood (not recorded which). The TCR originated in a woman between 40 and 55 years old who had recovered from COVID-19. This CDR3 reads CASSLVGTELNEQFF. The CDR3 DNA reads TGCGCCAGCAGCTTGGTAGGGACAGAGCTCAATGAGCAGTTCTTC.